The rows below give T cell receptor beta chains drawn from one sample of a study of control samples from healthy donors and cancer patients. Data came from immunoSEQ multiplex PCR; TCRdb stores just in-frame clones and leaves some out. The data hold around 110,000 clones, with 85% to 90% observed a single time. Sequenced: PBMCs. The receptors derive from a woman in her forties or fifties with colorectal cancer. Each CDR3 is given with its conserved first and last residue. A D gene is named only where the DNA matches it firmly. Clone size is stated in some rows and not others, as once, few, many or a class when expanded.

>13|.|TRBV5-1|.|TRBJ1-1
TGCGCCAGCAGCTCACAGGGGAACACTGAAGCTTTCTTT
CASSSQGNTEAFF
>13|.|TRBV5-1|TRBD2|TRBJ2-3
TGCGCCAGCAGCTCTTCTAGCGGCGATACGCAGTATTTT
CASSSSSGDTQYF
>13|.|TRBV29-1|.|TRBJ1-1
TGCAGCGCACAAACGAATAGGAACACTGAAGCTTTCTTT
CSAQTNRNTEAFF
>11|once|TRBV2|.|TRBJ1-2
TGTGCCAGCAGTGGAACGGGTGGCTACACCTTC
CASSGTGGYTF
>15|.|TRBV25-1|.|TRBJ2-6
TGTGCCAGCAGTGAATGGGGGCCTGGGGCCAACGTCCTGACTTTC
CASSEWGPGANVLTF
>14|.|TRBV10-3|.|TRBJ1-1
TGTGCCATCAGACGGGACACTGGGGACACTGAAGCTTTCTTT
CAIRRDTGDTEAFF
>15|.|TRBV7-2|.|TRBJ2-1
TGTGCCAGCAGCTTAGAAGGACAGTCCTACAATGAGCAGTTCTTC
CASSLEGQSYNEQFF
>14|.|TRBV29-1|TRBD1|TRBJ2-1
TGCAGCGTTGGGCTGGGACAGGGCAACAATGAGCAGTTCTTC
CSVGLGQGNNEQFF
>15|.|TRBV27|.|TRBJ1-1
.
CASSSSYSTDTEAFF
>13|few|TRBV9|.|TRBJ1-3
TGTGCCAGCAGCGCCGGGGCTGGAAACACCATATATTTT
CASSAGAGNTIYF
>13|.|TRBV2|TRBD1|TRBJ2-7
TGTGCCAGCAGCCGACAGGGTTACTCGGGGCAGTACTTC
CASSRQGYSGQYF
>15|.|TRBV10-3|TRBD1|TRBJ2-7
TGTGCCATCAGCCGGGACAGGGGGCCCTCCTACGAGCAGTACTTC
CAISRDRGPSYEQYF
>13|.|TRBV12-3/TRBV12-4|.|TRBJ1-2
TGTGCCAGCAGTGGCAGTCGAGGCTATGGCTACACCTTC
CASSGSRGYGYTF
>13|.|TRBV5-1|.|TRBJ1-1
TGCGCCAGCAGCGAAACAGTGAACACTGAAGCTTTCTTT
CASSETVNTEAFF
>15|.|TRBV11-3|.|TRBJ2-3
TGTGCCAGCAGCTTGGGCGGCTTTAGCACAGATACGCAGTATTTT
CASSLGGFSTDTQYF
>14|.|TRBV3-1/TRBV3-2|.|TRBJ2-7
TGTGCCAGCAGCCAAGAACTGGCGGCCCTCGAGCAGTACTTC
CASSQELAALEQYF
>15|.|TRBV28|.|TRBJ1-1
TGTGCCAGCAGCCCGCCCGGGATTAGGGACACTGAAGCTTTCTTT
CASSPPGIRDTEAFF
>14|.|TRBV19|.|TRBJ2-3
TGTGCCAGTAGTGACGGGAGCTGGACAGATACGCAGTATTTT
CASSDGSWTDTQYF
>15|few|TRBV9|.|TRBJ2-2
TGTGCCAGCAGCCTAGGACAGCGGCCGACCGGGGAGCTGTTTTTT
CASSLGQRPTGELFF